The entry that follows covers one T cell receptor beta chain sequence. Its antigen is still unknown. CD4+ T cells were isolated after around ten days of culture. Each person got two doses of an mRNA SARS-CoV-2 vaccine, BNT162b2 or mRNA-1273. The data were produced by immunoSEQ multiplex PCR, yet TCRdb's version contains in-frame clones alone and is incomplete. The data contain about 73,000 clones, nearly 75% of them singletons. This sample stems from a study of vaccination effects on CD4 cells after COVID-19. Background on the study: Cultivation was performed at 1.5 million to 2.5 million PBMC per well with roughly 9.2 IU/ml IL-2 and about 9.6 ug/ml peptides added.

V lost 3 bases, J lost 5 bases, and 11 bases stayed unmatched. CDR1 and CDR2 (germline): SGHTA, FQGNSA. The CDR3 is 17 residues long. This clonotype was obtained from a human donor who received a COVID-19 vaccine. The sample here was CD4+ T cells from PBMCs cultured without peptide, taken after COVID-19 vaccination. The genes are TRBV7-2 and TRBJ2-1, with 9 positions matching TRBD1. CDR3 nucleotide sequence: TGTGCCAGCAGCTTTTCCACGACAGGGGGGAAACACAATGAGCAGTTCTTC. Protein product: CASSFSTTGGKHNEQFF.